This passage covers 23 T cell receptor beta chains from one sample sequenced in a study of naive and memory T cell subsets. The study, taken as a whole, reports: A few larger clonotypes appeared in naive repertoires, especially CD8, possibly memory cells re-expressing CD45RA.

Both TRBC1 and TRBC2 were covered by a beta constant-region primer of two equimolar oligonucleotides. The ligated cDNA underwent four PCR rounds using SP2 and nested alpha and beta constant-region primers. One entry per CDR3 protein, called by TCRdb with MiXCR from the UMI-ligation and nested PCR reads. The sample consists of about 160,000 distinct CDR3 sequences, roughly 22% of them appearing once. The antigens of these receptors remain unknown. The sequenced sample consisted of naive CD4+ T cells from blood. Receptors were obtained from a human donor in good health.

This clonotype was recorded at least ten times. The V gene is TRBV11-2, the J gene TRBJ2-2; 8 positions agree with TRBD1. The CDR3 consists of 15 residues. V lost 5 bases and J lost 1; bases outside the gene matches: 3. Germline V gene data show CDR1 as SGHAT and CDR2 as FQNNGV. The CDR3 is CASSVRGLNTGELFF. The CDR3 bases are TGTGCCAGCAGCGTCAGGGGGCTGAACACCGGGGAGCTGTTTTTT.

V is TRBV7-2 and J is TRBJ1-1; 11 nucleotides line up with TRBD1. From germline, CDR1 is SGHTA and CDR2 FQGNSA. After removal of 4 bases from V and 0 bases from J, the junction contained 4 bases not matched to a gene. The CDR3 length is 16 residues. The CDR3 DNA follows: TGTGCCAGCAGCTGGACAGGGGGCCCATTGAACACTGAAGCTTTCTTT. It codes for CASSWTGGPLNTEAFF. Drawing the rest from reference TRBV7-2 and TRBJ1-1, the complete variable domain is GAGVSQSPSNKVTEKGKDVELRCDPISGHTALYWYRQSLGQGLEFLIYFQGNSAPDKSGLPSDRFSAERTGGSVSTLTIQRTQQEDSAVYLCASSWTGGPLNTEAFFGQGTRLTVV.

The chain joins TRBV13 to TRBJ2-3, with 11 bases identical to TRBD2. The germline gives CDR1 PRHDT, CDR2 FYEKMQ (reference sequence). V lost 2 bases, J lost 6 bases, and 7 bases stayed unmatched. The CDR3 length is 16 residues. CDR3 sequence (DNA): TGTGCCAGCAGCTTACGCACTAGCGGGAGTAGGGATACGCAGTATTTT. This gives the protein CASSLRTSGSRDTQYF.

The chain recombines TRBV6-5 with TRBJ1-2, with D possibly matching TRBD1 (6 bases). Per the germline V gene, CDR1 is MNHEY and CDR2 is SVGAGI. V was pared by 4 bases and J by 6 bases, with 12 bases between. The CDR3 is 13 residues long. The CDR3 spells CASSSRSGDGYTF. As DNA, the CDR3 is TGTGCCAGCAGTTCTCGGTCAGGGGATGGCTACACCTTC.

The chain has TRBV24-1 and TRBJ2-3; 11 positions agree with TRBD1. The germline CDR1 and CDR2 sequences are KGHDR and SFDVKD. The CDR3 is 16 residues long. Losses at the gene ends were 4 bases for V and 3 bases for J; bases not matched to a gene: 5. This CDR3 reads CATSEPGTGGTDTQYF. The CDR3 DNA reads as TGTGCCACCAGTGAACCCGGGACAGGGGGAACAGATACGCAGTATTTT.

The V and J genes are TRBV28 and TRBJ2-5, with 7 bases identical to TRBD1. V was clipped by 2 bases and J by 7 bases; unmatched bases: 10. This CDR3 comprises 15 residues. Germline V gene sequence: CDR1 MDHEN, CDR2 SYDVKM. CDR3 coding DNA: TGTGCCAGCAGTTTAGGGCGACAGGGCATGGGGACCCAGTACTTC. As protein: CASSLGRQGMGTQYF.

The CDR3 DNA sequence: TGTGCCAGCAGTTTCGGGTTACAGCTAAACACTGAAGCTTTCTTT. It encodes CASSFGLQLNTEAFF. This sequence joins TRBV12-3 or TRBV12-4 and TRBJ1-1; D is unresolved. The CDR3 has 15 residues. Trimming stripped 3 bases from V and 2 bases from J, with 13 bases between.

The DNA for the CDR3 is TGCAGCAACGAGCCGGGACTAGCGGGAGAGGCGAACACCGGGGAGCTGTTTTTT. Protein sequence: CSNEPGLAGEANTGELFF. The V gene is TRBV29-1, the J gene TRBJ2-2; 14 positions agree with TRBD2. Germline values: CDR1 SQVTM, CDR2 ANQGSEA. J was trimmed by 0 bases and V by 8 bases; bases with no gene match: 11. The CDR3 totals 18 residues.

The chain links TRBV20-1 to TRBJ2-5, with 8 bases lining up with TRBD2. In germline, CDR1 is DFQATT, CDR2 SNEGSKA (reference sequence). V dropped 1 base and J dropped 4; count of bases not matched to a gene: 5. This CDR3 comprises 14 residues. This CDR3 reads CSARVGRGGETQYF. CDR3 coding DNA: TGCAGTGCTAGAGTAGGCCGGGGGGGAGAGACCCAGTACTTC.

The table lists this clonotype with a few counts. The genes are TRBV5-5 and TRBJ2-1, with TRBD1 identical over 9 bases. J was trimmed by 4 bases and V by 4 bases; bases with no gene match: 9. CDR3 size: 16 residues. Germline values: CDR1 SGHKS, CDR2 YYEKEE (reference sequence). This CDR3 reads CASSLGPGQGYNEQFF. The CDR3 coding sequence is TGTGCCAGCAGCCTGGGTCCGGGACAGGGTTACAATGAGCAGTTCTTC. The whole variable domain, filled in from reference TRBV5-5 and TRBJ2-1, reads DAGVTQSPTHLIKTRGQQVTLRCSPISGHKSVSWYQQVLGQGPQFIFQYYEKEERGRGNFPDRFSARQFPNYSSELNVNALLLGDSALYLCASSLGPGQGYNEQFFGPGTRLTVL.

Only a few counts were recorded for this clonotype. The gene calls are TRBV21-1 and TRBJ1-5; the tabulated D call, TRBD1, remains unverified against the DNA. TRBV21-1 is designated a pseudogene. This CDR3 region has 16 residues. The CDR3 DNA sequence: TGTGCCAGCAGCAAAGGGACAGGGGAAAGCAATCAGCCCCAGCATTTT. It specifies CASSKGTGESNQPQHF.

This clonotype appeared a few times. The gene calls are TRBV9 and TRBJ2-1, with D possibly being TRBD1 (5 bases). The V end was cut by 0 bases, the J end by 4 bases, with 11 bases between. The CDR3 is made up of 15 amino acids. CDR1 SGDLS and CDR2 YYNGEE come from the germline V gene. The CDR3 protein is CASSVEAREYNEQFF. The CDR3 bases are TGTGCCAGCAGCGTAGAGGCCAGGGAATACAATGAGCAGTTCTTC.

This clonotype was detected a few times. The chain carries TRBV12-3 or TRBV12-4 and TRBJ2-7, with a possible D match to TRBD1 (5 bases). CDR3 length equals 14 residues. V was pared by 4 bases and J by 2 bases, with 12 bases between. DNA of the CDR3: TGTGCCAGCAGTTCTGCAGGGTTGGCCTACGAGCAGTACTTC. This gives the protein CASSSAGLAYEQYF.

Comments on this clonotype: This likely comes from a read error, as the CDR3 has no conserved phenylalanine or tryptophan at its end. The V call is TRBV29-1, the J call TRBJ1-2; TRBD1 matches at 10 bases. The CDR3 length is 13 residues. V shed 2 bases, J shed 7 bases, and the junction held 4 bases outside the gene matches. Per the germline V gene, CDR1 is SQVTM and CDR2 is ANQGSEA. The CDR3 DNA reads TGCAGCGTTGAAAAAGGGGACAGGGGTGGCTACACCCTC. It encodes CSVEKGDRGGYTL.

This clonotype came up many times. The genes are TRBV10-1 and TRBJ2-4; possibly TRBD2 for D (5 bases). The germline V gene has CDR1 WNHNN and CDR2 SYGVQD (reference sequence). CDR3 size: 15 residues. V was trimmed by 0 bases and J by 7 bases, leaving 13 bases between them. The CDR3, as DNA: TGCGCCAGCAGTGAGTCTGGACTGCATCGGAACATTCAGTACTTC. Amino acid sequence: CASSESGLHRNIQYF.

The chain carries TRBV6-6 and TRBJ2-7, with a weak D call TRBD1 (5 bases). V was trimmed by 0 bases and J by 4 bases, leaving 10 bases between them. CDR3 length: 14 residues. From germline, CDR1 is MNHNY and CDR2 SVGAGI (reference sequence). The CDR3 region has the DNA TGTGCCAGCAGTTACTCGGGGCAGACTTACGAGCAGTACTTC. Its translation is CASSYSGQTYEQYF.

The rearrangement joins TRBV6-2 or TRBV6-3 to TRBJ2-1; 9 positions match TRBD2. The CDR3 is 15 residues long. Germline V CDR1 and CDR2: MNHEY, SVGEGT. Losses at the gene ends were 6 bases for V and 2 bases for J; bases not matched to a gene: 5. CDR3 protein: CASSSLAGTYNEQFF. The CDR3 DNA follows: TGTGCCAGCAGCTCACTAGCGGGCACCTACAATGAGCAGTTCTTC.

This clonotype was seen only a few times. This chain connects TRBV7-9 to TRBJ2-7; 8 nucleotides agree with TRBD1. The CDR3 spans 14 residues. Per the germline V gene, CDR1 is SEHNR and CDR2 is FQNEAQ (reference sequence). V gave up 5 bases and J gave up 3 bases; unmatched junction bases: 6. CDR3 DNA sequence: TGTGCCAGCAGCCGGGGACAGGCCCTCTACGAGCAGTACTTC. Its translation is CASSRGQALYEQYF.

The rearrangement uses TRBV28 and TRBJ1-5; no clear D. The CDR3 is made up of 12 amino acids. Germline V gene lookup returns CDR1 MDHEN and CDR2 SYDVKM. With 4 bases removed from V and 3 bases from J, the gap between germline ends came to 4 bases. The CDR3 loop is CASSSPNQPQHF. The CDR3 DNA follows: TGTGCCAGCAGTTCCCCCAATCAGCCCCAGCATTTT. Full variable domain (outside the CDR3, taken from reference TRBV28 and TRBJ1-5): DVKVTQSSRYLVKRTGEKVFLECVQDMDHENMFWYRQDPGLGLRLIYFSYDVKMKEKGDIPEGYSVSREKKERFSLILESASTNQTSMYLCASSSPNQPQHFGDGTRLSIL.

The chain is built from TRBV12-3 or TRBV12-4 and TRBJ2-3; D is possibly TRBD1 (7 bases). Trimming removed 6 bases at V and 2 bases at J, with 15 bases between. The CDR3 spans 15 residues. The CDR3 DNA sequence: TGTGCCAGCAGGCGGGGACAGATAATCACAGATACGCAGTATTTT. Translated: CASRRGQIITDTQYF.

V is TRBV6-5 and J is TRBJ2-1, with 10 bases lining up with TRBD2. Trimming took 0 bases from V and 4 from J; bases not matched to a gene: 3. The CDR3 is made up of 16 amino acids. The germline V gene has CDR1 MNHEY and CDR2 SVGAGI. CDR3 sequence reads: CASSYSGTSAYNEQFF. The CDR3 DNA reads TGTGCCAGCAGTTACTCAGGGACTAGCGCGTACAATGAGCAGTTCTTC.

This clonotype was counted between two and nine times. This rearrangement joins TRBV29-1 to TRBJ1-1, with 8 nucleotides matching TRBD1. The junction had 12 bases not matched to a gene; V was cut back by 6 bases and J by 6 bases. The CDR3 loop spans 14 amino acids. CDR1 and CDR2 (germline): SQVTM, ANQGSEA. The CDR3 sequence: CSVETGGVSAEAFF. The CDR3 DNA follows: TGCAGCGTAGAAACAGGGGGAGTAAGCGCTGAAGCTTTCTTT.

V and J are TRBV28 and TRBJ2-1, with D perhaps TRBD1 or TRBD2 (6 bases each). The ends were cut back, 1 base at V and 7 bases at J, with 11 bases in the middle. The CDR3 runs to 14 residues. Germline V gene data show CDR1 as MDHEN and CDR2 as SYDVKM. The CDR3 DNA sequence: TGTGCCAGCAGTTTATTCGGGGGCTCAAATGAGCAGTTCTTC. Protein product: CASSLFGGSNEQFF.